This T cell receptor beta chain was retrieved from a study of blood T cells in healthy people across ages. Overall study results and limits: Naive T cell percentage by flow cytometry tracked strongly with beta diversity.

Through a sample-barcoded 5' primer and a J-beta primer mix, a second PCR was run for roughly 7 to 11 cycles. TCRdb passed the 5' RACE reads through MiXCR, listing each CDR3 protein once. The sample records about 680,000 distinct CDR3 sequences, approximately 49% being singletons. This clonotype occurred a few times. Its target is unknown. The CDR3 extends over 16 amino acids. Germline V gene lookup returns CDR1 KGHDR and CDR2 SFDVKD. Sequencing used blood. This TCR was sampled from a woman in her sixties in good health. The chain combines TRBV24-1 with TRBJ2-4, with 10 nucleotides matching TRBD2. The better agreement between TRBJ2-7 and the DNA end casts doubt on the J call. The CDR3 loop is CATSETGTSDSYEQYF. The DNA of the CDR3 is TGTGCCACCAGTGAAACCGGGACTAGCGACTCCTACGAGCAGTACTTC.